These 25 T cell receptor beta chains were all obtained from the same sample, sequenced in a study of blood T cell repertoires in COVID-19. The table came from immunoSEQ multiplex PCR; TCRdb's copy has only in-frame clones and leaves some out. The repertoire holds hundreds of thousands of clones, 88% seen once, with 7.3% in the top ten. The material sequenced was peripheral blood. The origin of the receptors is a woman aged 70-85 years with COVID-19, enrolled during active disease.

CDR3 protein: CASSTGQGNGNTIYF. In DNA, the CDR3 is TGCGCCAGCAGCACGGGACAGGGGAACGGAAACACCATATATTTT. The chain couples TRBV5-1 to TRBJ1-3; 10 positions match TRBD1. Germline loops: CDR1 SGHRS, CDR2 YFSETQ. Unmatched junction bases numbered 5, after V lost 4 bases and J lost 4 bases. This CDR3 has 15 amino acids.

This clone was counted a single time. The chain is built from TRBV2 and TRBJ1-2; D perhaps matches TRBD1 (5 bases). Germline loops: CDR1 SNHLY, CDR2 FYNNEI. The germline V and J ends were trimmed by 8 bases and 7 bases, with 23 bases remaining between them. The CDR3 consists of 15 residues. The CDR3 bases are TGTGCCAGCGAAACGGGTGGGGGAGGAAGGAGTGGCTACACCTTC. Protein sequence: CASETGGGGRSGYTF.

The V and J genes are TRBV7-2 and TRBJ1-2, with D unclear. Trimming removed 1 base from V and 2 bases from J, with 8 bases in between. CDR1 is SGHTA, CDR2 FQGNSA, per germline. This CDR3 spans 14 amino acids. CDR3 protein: CASSLGRVNYGYTF. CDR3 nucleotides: TGTGCCAGCAGCTTAGGTCGGGTGAACTATGGCTACACCTTC.

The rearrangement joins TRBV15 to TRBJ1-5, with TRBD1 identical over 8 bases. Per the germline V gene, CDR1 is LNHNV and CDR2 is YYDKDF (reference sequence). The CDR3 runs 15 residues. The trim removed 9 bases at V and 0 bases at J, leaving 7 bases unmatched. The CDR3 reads CATSDRVNSNQPQHF. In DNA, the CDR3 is TGTGCCACTTCGGACAGGGTGAATAGCAATCAGCCCCAGCATTTT.

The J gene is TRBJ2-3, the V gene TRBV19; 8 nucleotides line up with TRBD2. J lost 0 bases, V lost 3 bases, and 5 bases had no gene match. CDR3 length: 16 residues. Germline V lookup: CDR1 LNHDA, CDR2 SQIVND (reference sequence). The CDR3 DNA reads TGTGCCAGTAGTATTGAACGGGGGGGGAGCACAGATACGCAGTATTTT. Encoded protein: CASSIERGGSTDTQYF.

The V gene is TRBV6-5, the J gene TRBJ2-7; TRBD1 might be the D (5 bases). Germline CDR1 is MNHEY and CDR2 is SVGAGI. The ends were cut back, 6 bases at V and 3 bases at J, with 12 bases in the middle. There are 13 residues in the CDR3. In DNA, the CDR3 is TGTGCCAGCAGACAGGCGAAGAACTACGAGCAGTACTTC. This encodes CASRQAKNYEQYF.

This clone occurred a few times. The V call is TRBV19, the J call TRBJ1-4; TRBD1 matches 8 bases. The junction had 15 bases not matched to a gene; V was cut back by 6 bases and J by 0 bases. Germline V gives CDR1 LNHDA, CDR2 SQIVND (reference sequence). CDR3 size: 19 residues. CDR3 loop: CASRKGTGQDPTTNEKLFF. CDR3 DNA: TGTGCCAGTAGGAAAGGAACGGGACAGGACCCGACAACTAATGAAAAACTGTTTTTT. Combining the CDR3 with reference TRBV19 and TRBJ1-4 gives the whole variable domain DGGITQSPKYLFRKEGQNVTLSCEQNLNHDAMYWYRQDPGQGLRLIYYSQIVNDFQKGDIAEGYSVSREKKESFPLTVTSAQKNPTAFYLCASRKGTGQDPTTNEKLFFGSGTQLSVL.

The CDR3 DNA is TGTGCCTGGAGTACCGGGACAGGGAACTATGGCTACACCTTC. Protein product: CAWSTGTGNYGYTF. The V gene is TRBV30, the J gene TRBJ1-2, with TRBD1 matching over 9 bases. The V segment lost 2 bases and the J segment 2 bases; nucleotides outside the gene matches: 3. The germline V gene encodes CDR1 GTSNPN and CDR2 SVGIG (reference sequence). This CDR3 has 14 residues.

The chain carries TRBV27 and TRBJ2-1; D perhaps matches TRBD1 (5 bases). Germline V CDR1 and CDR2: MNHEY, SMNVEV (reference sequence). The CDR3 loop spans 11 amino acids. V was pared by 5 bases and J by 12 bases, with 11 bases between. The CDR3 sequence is CASSKGVAQFF. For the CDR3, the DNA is TGTGCCAGCAGTAAAGGGGTCGCGCAGTTCTTC.

Here the CDR3 DNA reads TGTGCCAGCAGCTTAGCGTGGTGGGGCAGAGTGGGCTACGAGCAGTACTTC. Encoded protein: CASSLAWWGRVGYEQYF. The genes are TRBV7-8 and TRBJ2-7; D possibly corresponds to TRBD1 (5 bases). V dropped 0 bases and J dropped 3 bases, with 18 bases sitting between them. The germline V gene has CDR1 SGHVS and CDR2 FQNEAQ. The CDR3 is 17 residues long.

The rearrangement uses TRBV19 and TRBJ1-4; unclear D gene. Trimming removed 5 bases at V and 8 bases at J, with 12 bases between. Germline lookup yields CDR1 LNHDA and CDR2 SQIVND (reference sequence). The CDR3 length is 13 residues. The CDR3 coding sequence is TGTGCCAGTAGTTGGGGAGGTGGAGAAAAACTGTTTTTT. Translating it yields CASSWGGGEKLFF.

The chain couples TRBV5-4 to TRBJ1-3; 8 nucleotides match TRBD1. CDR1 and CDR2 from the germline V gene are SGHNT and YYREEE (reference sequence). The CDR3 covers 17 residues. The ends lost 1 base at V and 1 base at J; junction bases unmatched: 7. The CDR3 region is CASSLKGTGKSGNTIYF. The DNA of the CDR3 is TGTGCCAGCAGCTTGAAAGGGACAGGTAAGTCTGGAAACACCATATATTTT. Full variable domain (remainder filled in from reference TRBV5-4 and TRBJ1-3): ETGVTQSPTHLIKTRGQQVTLRCSSQSGHNTVSWYQQALGQGPQFIFQYYREEENGRGNFPPRFSGLQFPNYSSELNVNALELDDSALYLCASSLKGTGKSGNTIYFGEGSWLTVV.

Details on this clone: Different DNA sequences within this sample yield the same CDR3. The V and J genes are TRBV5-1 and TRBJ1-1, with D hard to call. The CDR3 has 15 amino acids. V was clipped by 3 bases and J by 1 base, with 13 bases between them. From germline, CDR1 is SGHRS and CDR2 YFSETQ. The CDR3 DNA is TGCGCCAGCAGCTCGGAGGGTACGGGGAACACTGAAGCTTTCTTT. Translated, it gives CASSSEGTGNTEAFF. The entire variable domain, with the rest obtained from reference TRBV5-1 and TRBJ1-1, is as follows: KAGVTQTPRYLIKTRGQQVTLSCSPISGHRSVSWYQQTPGQGLQFLFEYFSETQRNKGNFPGRFSGRQFSNSRSEMNVSTLELGDSALYLCASSSEGTGNTEAFFGQGTRLTVV.

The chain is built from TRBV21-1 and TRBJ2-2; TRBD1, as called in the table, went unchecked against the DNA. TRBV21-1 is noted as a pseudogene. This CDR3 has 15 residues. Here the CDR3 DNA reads TGTGCCAGCAGCAAAGAAGGGGGCGCGTACGGGGAGCTGTTTTTT. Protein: CASSKEGGAYGELFF.

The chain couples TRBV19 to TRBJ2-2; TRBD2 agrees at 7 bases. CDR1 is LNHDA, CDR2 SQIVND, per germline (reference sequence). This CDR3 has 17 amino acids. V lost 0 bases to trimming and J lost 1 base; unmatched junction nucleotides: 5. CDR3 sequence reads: CASSIDGGGMNTGELFF. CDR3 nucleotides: TGTGCCAGTAGTATAGACGGGGGAGGGATGAACACCGGGGAGCTGTTTTTT.

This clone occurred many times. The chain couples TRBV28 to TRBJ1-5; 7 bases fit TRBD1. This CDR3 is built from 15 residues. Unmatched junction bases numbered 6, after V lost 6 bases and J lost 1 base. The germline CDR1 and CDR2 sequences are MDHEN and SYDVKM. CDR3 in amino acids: CASSPTGSSNQPQHF. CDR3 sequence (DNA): TGTGCCAGCAGCCCGACAGGGAGCAGCAATCAGCCCCAGCATTTT. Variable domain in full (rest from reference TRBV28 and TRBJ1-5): DVKVTQSSRYLVKRTGEKVFLECVQDMDHENMFWYRQDPGLGLRLIYFSYDVKMKEKGDIPEGYSVSREKKERFSLILESASTNQTSMYLCASSPTGSSNQPQHFGDGTRLSIL.

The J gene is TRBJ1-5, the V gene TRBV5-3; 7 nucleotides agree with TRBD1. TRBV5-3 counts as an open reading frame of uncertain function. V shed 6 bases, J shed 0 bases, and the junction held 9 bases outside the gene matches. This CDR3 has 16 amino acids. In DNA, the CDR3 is TGTGCCAGAACCCCGGCAGGGGGAATTAGCAATCAGCCCCAGCATTTT. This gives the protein CARTPAGGISNQPQHF.

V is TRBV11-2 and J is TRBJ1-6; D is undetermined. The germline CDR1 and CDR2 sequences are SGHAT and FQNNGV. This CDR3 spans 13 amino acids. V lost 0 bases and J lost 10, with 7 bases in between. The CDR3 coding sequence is TGTGCCAGCAGCTTAGAACCACAGTCACCCCTCCACTTT. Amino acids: CASSLEPQSPLHF.

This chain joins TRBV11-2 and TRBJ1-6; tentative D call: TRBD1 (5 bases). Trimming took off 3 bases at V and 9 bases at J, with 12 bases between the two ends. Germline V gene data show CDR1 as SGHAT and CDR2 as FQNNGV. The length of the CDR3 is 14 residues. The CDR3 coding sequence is TGTGCCAGCAGCTTGGCAGGGCTGGGTTCACCCCTCCACTTT. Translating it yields CASSLAGLGSPLHF.

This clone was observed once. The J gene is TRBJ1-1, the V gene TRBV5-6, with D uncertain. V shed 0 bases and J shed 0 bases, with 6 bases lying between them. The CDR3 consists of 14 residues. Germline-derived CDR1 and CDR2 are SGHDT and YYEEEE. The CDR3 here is CASSLGQMNTEAFF. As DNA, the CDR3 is TGTGCCAGCAGCTTGGGGCAGATGAACACTGAAGCTTTCTTT. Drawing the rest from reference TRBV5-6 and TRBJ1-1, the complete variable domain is DAGVTQSPTHLIKTRGQQVTLRCSPKSGHDTVSWYQQALGQGPQFIFQYYEEEERQRGNFPDRFSGHQFPNYSSELNVNALLLGDSALYLCASSLGQMNTEAFFGQGTRLTVV.

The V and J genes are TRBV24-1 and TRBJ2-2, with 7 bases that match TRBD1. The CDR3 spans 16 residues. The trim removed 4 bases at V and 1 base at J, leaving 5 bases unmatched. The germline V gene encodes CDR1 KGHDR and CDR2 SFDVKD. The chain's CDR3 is CATSDPRTGNTGELFF. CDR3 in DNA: TGTGCCACCAGTGACCCCCGGACAGGGAACACCGGGGAGCTGTTTTTT.

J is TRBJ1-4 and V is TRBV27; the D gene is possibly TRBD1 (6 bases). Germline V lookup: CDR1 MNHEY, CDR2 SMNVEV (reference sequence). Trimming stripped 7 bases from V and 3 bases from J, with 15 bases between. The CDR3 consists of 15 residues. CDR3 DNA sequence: TGTGCCAGCACACGGGGGGCGGGACCTAATGAAAAACTGTTTTTT. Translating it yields CASTRGAGPNEKLFF. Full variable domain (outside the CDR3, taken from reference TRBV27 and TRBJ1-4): EAQVTQNPRYLITVTGKKLTVTCSQNMNHEYMSWYRQDPGLGLRQIYYSMNVEVTDKGDVPEGYKVSRKEKRNFPLILESPSPNQTSLYFCASTRGAGPNEKLFFGSGTQLSVL.

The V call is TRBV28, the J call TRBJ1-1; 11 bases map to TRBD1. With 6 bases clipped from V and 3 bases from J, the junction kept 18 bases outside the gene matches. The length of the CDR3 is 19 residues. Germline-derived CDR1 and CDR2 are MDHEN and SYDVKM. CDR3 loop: CASRPDERTGGDWDTEAFF. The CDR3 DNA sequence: TGTGCCAGCAGACCCGACGAACGGACAGGGGGCGATTGGGACACTGAAGCTTTCTTT.

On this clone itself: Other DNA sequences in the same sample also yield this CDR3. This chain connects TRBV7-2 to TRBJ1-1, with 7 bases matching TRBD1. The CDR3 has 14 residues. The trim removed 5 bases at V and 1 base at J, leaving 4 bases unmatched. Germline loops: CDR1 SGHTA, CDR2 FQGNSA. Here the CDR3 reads CASSLRQGNTEAFF. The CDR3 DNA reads TGTGCCAGCAGCCTTAGACAGGGGAACACTGAAGCTTTCTTT. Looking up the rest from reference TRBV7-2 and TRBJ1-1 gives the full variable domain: GAGVSQSPSNKVTEKGKDVELRCDPISGHTALYWYRQSLGQGLEFLIYFQGNSAPDKSGLPSDRFSAERTGGSVSTLTIQRTQQEDSAVYLCASSLRQGNTEAFFGQGTRLTVV.

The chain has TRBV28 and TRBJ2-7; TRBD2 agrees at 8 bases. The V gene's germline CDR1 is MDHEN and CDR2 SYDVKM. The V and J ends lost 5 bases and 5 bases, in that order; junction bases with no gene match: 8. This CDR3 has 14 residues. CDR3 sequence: CASSRRTSFDEQYF. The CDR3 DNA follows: TGTGCCAGCAGTCGCCGGACTAGCTTTGACGAGCAGTACTTC.